A single sample gave rise to the 31 T cell receptor beta chains below, sequenced in a study of T cell responses to AZD1222 COVID-19 vaccine. Produced via immunoSEQ multiplex PCR; TCRdb's table is partial and in-frame only. The sample consists of more than 85,000 clones, around 83% of them appearing once. The material was peripheral blood, obtained on day 0 of AZD1222 vaccination. The receptors come from an adult in good health.

The chain couples TRBV5-1 to TRBJ2-1, with 9 bases aligning to TRBD1. This CDR3 has 16 residues. J lost 7 bases, V lost 3 bases, and 11 bases had no gene match. Germline V lookup: CDR1 SGHRS, CDR2 YFSETQ. The CDR3 reads CASSSKGGQGGNEQFF. The CDR3 DNA reads as TGCGCCAGCAGCTCGAAGGGGGGACAGGGAGGGAATGAGCAGTTCTTC.

V usage is TRBV3-1 (or the pseudogene TRBV3-2) and J usage is TRBJ2-7; maybe TRBD2 (5 bases). Germline V CDR1 and CDR2: LGHDT, YNNKEL (reference sequence). V lost 2 bases and J lost 6, with 11 bases in between. The CDR3 contains 13 residues. CDR3 in amino acids: CASSQFLGAEQYF. The CDR3 DNA reads as TGTGCCAGCAGCCAATTTCTGGGAGCCGAGCAGTACTTC.

The CDR3 is CASSLFTNSPLHF. CDR3 in DNA: TGTGCCAGCAGTTTATTTACTAATTCACCCCTCCACTTT. V gene TRBV27 combines with J gene TRBJ1-6; D is unresolved. Germline V gene data show CDR1 as MNHEY and CDR2 as SMNVEV (reference sequence). The CDR3 totals 13 residues. Trimming removed 1 base at V and 6 bases at J, with 4 bases between.

V is TRBV7-2 and J is TRBJ2-7, with 7 nucleotides matching TRBD1. This CDR3 is built from 13 residues. Germline lookup yields CDR1 SGHTA and CDR2 FQGNSA. Trimming at V came to 4 bases and at J to 7 bases, leaving 7 bases not matched to a gene. CDR3 in DNA: TGTGCCAGCAGCTCTCAGACAGGGATAGAGCAGTACTTC. Its translation is CASSSQTGIEQYF.

This chain joins TRBV7-2 and TRBJ2-5; 12 bases align to TRBD2. Germline V CDR1 and CDR2: SGHTA, FQGNSA. CDR3 length: 18 residues. The V segment lost 2 bases and the J segment 2 bases; nucleotides outside the gene matches: 9. CDR3 in amino acids: CASSLWKLAGGLQETQYF. DNA for the CDR3: TGTGCCAGCAGCTTATGGAAGCTAGCGGGGGGGCTACAAGAGACCCAGTACTTC. The full variable domain, rest sourced from reference TRBV7-2 and TRBJ2-5, is GAGVSQSPSNKVTEKGKDVELRCDPISGHTALYWYRQSLGQGLEFLIYFQGNSAPDKSGLPSDRFSAERTGGSVSTLTIQRTQQEDSAVYLCASSLWKLAGGLQETQYFGPGTRLLVL.

The V and J genes are TRBV18 and TRBJ2-7; a possible D gene is TRBD1 (6 bases). V shed 2 bases and J shed 0 bases, with 8 bases lying between them. Per germline, CDR1 KGHSH and CDR2 LQKENI. The CDR3 totals 14 residues. CDR3 coding DNA: TGTGCCAGCTCACCAACAGGGAACTCCTACGAGCAGTACTTC. Amino acids: CASSPTGNSYEQYF.

V usage is TRBV5-8 and J usage is TRBJ1-5, with 10 positions matching TRBD1. Germline-derived CDR1 and CDR2 are SGHTS and YDEGEE. After removal of 4 bases from V and 0 bases from J, the junction contained 1 base not matched to a gene. The CDR3 is made up of 15 amino acids. As DNA, the CDR3 is TGTGCCAGCAGCCGACAGGGGGCTAGCAATCAGCCCCAGCATTTT. Encoded protein: CASSRQGASNQPQHF.

This chain joins TRBV4-3 and TRBJ1-6; D is ambiguous. Per the germline V gene, CDR1 is LGHNA and CDR2 is YSLEER. V was clipped by 0 bases and J by 4 bases, with 7 bases between them. The CDR3 contains 15 residues. In DNA, the CDR3 is TGCGCCAGCAGCCAAGAGGTGATTTATAATTCACCCCTCCACTTT. Amino acids: CASSQEVIYNSPLHF.

The chain has TRBV27 and TRBJ2-2; 7 bases are shared with TRBD2. Germline V gives CDR1 MNHEY, CDR2 SMNVEV (reference sequence). V lost 9 bases, J lost 6 bases, and 13 bases stayed unmatched. The CDR3 length is 15 residues. The CDR3 region is CASKKDPGRAGELFF. CDR3 DNA: TGTGCCAGTAAAAAGGACCCTGGGAGGGCCGGGGAGCTGTTTTTT.

This chain uses TRBV5-1 with TRBJ2-2; possible D gene TRBD2, 5 bases. Trimming removed 4 bases at V and 0 bases at J, with 13 bases between. CDR1 and CDR2 (germline): SGHRS, YFSETQ. CDR3 length: 16 residues. The CDR3 here is CASSIGRGSNTGELFF. The CDR3, as DNA: TGCGCCAGCAGCATTGGCCGGGGATCGAACACCGGGGAGCTGTTTTTT.

The chain recombines TRBV5-1 with TRBJ2-3; TRBD2 is a possible D gene (5 bases). The CDR3 is made up of 14 amino acids. CDR1 and CDR2 from the germline V gene are SGHRS and YFSETQ. The V gene lost 4 bases and the J gene lost 2 bases, with 11 bases spanning the gap. The CDR3 here is CASSVGVITDTQYF. For the CDR3, the DNA is TGCGCCAGCAGCGTCGGGGTGATCACAGATACGCAGTATTTT.

The chain employs TRBV21-1 and TRBJ2-7. TRBV21-1 is assigned pseudogene status. The CDR3 covers 16 residues. The CDR3: CASSKARTRQYYEQYF. The CDR3 DNA reads as TGTGCCAGCAGCAAAGCGCGGACCCGCCAGTATTACGAGCAGTACTTC.

The V call is TRBV7-2, the J call TRBJ1-5; D call uncertain. V dropped 3 bases and J dropped 0 bases, with 3 bases sitting between them. The CDR3 has 13 amino acids. Germline V gives CDR1 SGHTA, CDR2 FQGNSA. CDR3: CASSFHSNQPQHF. CDR3 sequence (DNA): TGTGCCAGCAGCTTTCATAGCAATCAGCCCCAGCATTTT.

The chain uses TRBV6-1 and TRBJ2-1; D remains unclear. Trimming pared 4 bases from V and 0 bases from J, leaving 13 bases between. CDR1 and CDR2 (germline): MNHNS, SASEGT. This CDR3 has 16 residues. The CDR3 sequence is CASSATVPSSYNEQFF. In DNA form, the CDR3 reads TGTGCCAGCAGTGCCACCGTCCCAAGCTCCTACAATGAGCAGTTCTTC.

The chain recombines TRBV5-4 with TRBJ2-1, with D perhaps given as TRBD1 or TRBD2 (6 bases each). Between the trimmed V and J ends, which lost 0 bases and 5 bases, there was a span of 12 bases. The germline gives CDR1 SGHNT, CDR2 YYREEE (reference sequence). The CDR3 spans 15 residues. The CDR3 coding sequence is TGTGCCAGCAGCTTGGGACGAGGGGGGAACAATGAGCAGTTCTTC. It specifies CASSLGRGGNNEQFF.

The chain recombines TRBV7-9 with TRBJ2-2, with 8 bases matching TRBD2. Germline V CDR1 and CDR2: SEHNR, FQNEAQ (reference sequence). V shed 4 bases, J shed 8 bases, and the junction held 9 bases outside the gene matches. The CDR3 totals 15 residues. CDR3 protein: CASSSWRGAGGELFF. DNA for the CDR3: TGTGCCAGCAGCTCCTGGCGGGGGGCCGGTGGGGAGCTGTTTTTT.

V gene TRBV7-8 combines with J gene TRBJ1-6; a weak D match, TRBD1 (5 bases). This CDR3 contains 15 residues. Between the trimmed V and J ends, which lost 2 bases and 7 bases, there was a span of 12 bases. Germline V CDR1 and CDR2: SGHVS, FQNEAQ. CDR3: CASSLQGSGNSPLHF. The CDR3 coding sequence is TGTGCCAGCAGCTTACAGGGTTCGGGGAATTCACCCCTCCACTTT. The whole variable domain, remainder taken from reference TRBV7-8 and TRBJ1-6, is GAGVSQSPRYKVAKRGQDVALRCDPISGHVSLFWYQQALGQGPEFLTYFQNEAQLDKSGLPSDRFFAERPEGSVSTLKIQRTQQEDSAVYLCASSLQGSGNSPLHFGNGTRLTVT.

The rearrangement links TRBV6-2 or TRBV6-3 to TRBJ1-2; D might be TRBD1 (5 bases). V gave up 4 bases and J gave up 4 bases, with 10 bases separating them. Germline V gives CDR1 MNHEY, CDR2 SVGEGT. This CDR3 spans 13 amino acids. CDR3 DNA: TGTGCCAGCAGTTTCCAGGGATCCTATGGCTACACCTTC. Its protein product is CASSFQGSYGYTF.

The V call is TRBV28, the J call TRBJ1-4; tentative D call: TRBD1 (5 bases). CDR1 is MDHEN, CDR2 SYDVKM, per germline. Trimming shortened V by 4 bases and J by 7 bases, and 13 bases separated the two germline ends. This CDR3 is 14 amino acids long. In DNA, the CDR3 is TGTGCCAGCAGTTCCGGGGCTGGGGTTGAAAAACTGTTTTTT. It specifies CASSSGAGVEKLFF.

The V and J genes are TRBV5-4 and TRBJ1-2; D gene ambiguous. V gave up 0 bases and J gave up 2 bases, with 8 bases separating them. The length of the CDR3 is 14 residues. Germline V gene lookup returns CDR1 SGHNT and CDR2 YYREEE (reference sequence). The CDR3 nucleotides are TGTGCCAGCAGCTTGGGGACGGGAAACTATGGCTACACCTTC. Protein product: CASSLGTGNYGYTF.

The V and J genes are TRBV6-4 and TRBJ2-3, with D unclear. The CDR3 is 15 amino acids. Germline lookup yields CDR1 MRHNA and CDR2 SNTAGT. Trimming took 6 bases from V and 0 from J, leaving 13 bases between them. CDR3 DNA sequence: TGTGCCAGCAGCCCAAGATGGGCTAGCACAGATACGCAGTATTTT. This sequence encodes CASSPRWASTDTQYF.

The J gene is TRBJ1-6, the V gene TRBV5-6, with D uncertain. Germline V gene data show CDR1 as SGHDT and CDR2 as YYEEEE. The CDR3 loop spans 16 amino acids. V lost 2 bases and J 6 bases, leaving 15 bases between the germline ends. The CDR3 DNA reads TGTGCCAGCAGCTTCGGTGCGGAGCCGGCTAATTCACCCCTCCACTTT. Residues: CASSFGAEPANSPLHF.

Only one count was recorded for this clone. The chain carries TRBV18 and TRBJ1-3, with 12 bases matching TRBD1. The trim removed 3 bases at V and 4 bases at J, leaving 4 bases unmatched. CDR1 and CDR2 from the germline V gene are KGHSH and LQKENI. CDR3 length equals 16 residues. CDR3 region: CASSPGQGATGNTIYF. For the CDR3, the DNA is TGTGCCAGCTCACCGGGACAGGGGGCGACAGGAAACACCATATATTTT.

This chain joins TRBV4-3 and TRBJ1-4; D call uncertain. CDR3 length equals 13 residues. The germline gives CDR1 LGHNA, CDR2 YSLEER. The V and J ends lost 3 bases and 4 bases respectively, with 6 bases between them. As DNA, the CDR3 is TGCGCCAGCAGCCACGGCTATAATGAAAAACTGTTTTTT. This gives the protein CASSHGYNEKLFF.

This clone was counted once. CDR3 nucleotide sequence: TGTGCCAGCAGCCGGACTAGCGGGGCGAACACCGGGGAGCTGTTTTTT. Protein sequence: CASSRTSGANTGELFF. This rearrangement joins TRBV14 to TRBJ2-2, with 12 bases matching TRBD2. With V trimmed by 4 bases and J by 0 bases, 0 bases remained unmatched. CDR1 is SGHDN and CDR2 is FVKESK in the germline V gene. This CDR3 is built from 16 residues.

This chain links TRBV6-1 with TRBJ1-1; 10 bases align to TRBD1. The length of the CDR3 is 17 residues. CDR1 and CDR2 from the germline V gene are MNHNS and SASEGT. The junction had 14 bases not matched to a gene; V was cut back by 2 bases and J by 8 bases. CDR3: CASSEWGTGERWSEAFF. DNA of the CDR3: TGTGCCAGCAGTGAATGGGGGACAGGGGAGAGGTGGTCGGAAGCTTTCTTT.

V is TRBV6-5 and J is TRBJ2-7; 8 nucleotides line up with TRBD1. Germline-derived CDR1 and CDR2 are MNHEY and SVGAGI. The V segment lost 11 bases and the J segment 0 bases; nucleotides outside the gene matches: 3. The CDR3 spans 12 residues. This CDR3 is CALGQASYEQYF. The CDR3 region has the DNA TGTGCCCTGGGACAGGCCTCCTACGAGCAGTACTTC.

The chain carries TRBV7-3 and TRBJ2-1; D is unresolved. Germline CDR1 SGHTA, CDR2 FQGTGA. V lost 1 base and J lost 6, with 19 bases in between. The CDR3 extends over 17 amino acids. This CDR3 reads CASSLRYHMANTNEQFF. The DNA of the CDR3 is TGTGCCAGCAGCTTAAGGTACCATATGGCAAACACCAATGAGCAGTTCTTC.

This clone appeared once. The chain links TRBV20-1 to TRBJ1-4; D not resolved. In germline, CDR1 is DFQATT, CDR2 SNEGSKA (reference sequence). Trimming stripped 6 bases from V and 7 bases from J, with 9 bases between. This CDR3 region has 11 residues. CDR3 sequence: CSAPRGEKLFF. The DNA for the CDR3 is TGCAGTGCCCCCCGAGGTGAAAAACTGTTTTTT.

The rearrangement links TRBV28 to TRBJ1-2; 10 bases are a match to TRBD1. CDR1 and CDR2 (germline): MDHEN, SYDVKM. Trimming removed 5 bases from V and 4 bases from J; junction bases left unmatched: 7. The CDR3 has 15 amino acids. The CDR3 protein is CASSPGTGDSYGYTF. CDR3 DNA: TGTGCCAGCAGTCCCGGGACAGGGGACAGCTATGGCTACACCTTC.

This chain links TRBV7-6 with TRBJ2-1; 11 bases line up with TRBD1. V was pared by 6 bases and J by 3 bases, with 4 bases of the junction left unmatched. Germline V gene data show CDR1 as SGHVS and CDR2 as FNYEAQ. The CDR3 is 15 residues long. The CDR3 DNA is TGTGCCAGCAGGTCCGGGACAGGGGGCTACAATGAGCAGTTCTTC. Protein product: CASRSGTGGYNEQFF.